One sample yielded the 4 T cell receptor beta chains listed below, sequenced in a study of blood T cell repertoires in COVID-19. Libraries were prepared by immunoSEQ multiplex PCR; TCRdb keeps only in-frame clonotypes and omits some of them. Of a few hundred thousand clones in the sample, approximately 81% were seen once. The sequenced material came from peripheral blood. These receptors were taken from a woman of 80 years or more with acute or convalescent COVID-19.

This clone showed up just a few times. The rearrangement joins TRBV19 to TRBJ2-7; 7 bases align to TRBD2. The CDR3 runs to 12 residues. Germline CDR1 and CDR2: LNHDA and SQIVND (reference sequence). The V segment lost 4 bases and the J segment 3 bases; nucleotides outside the gene matches: 0. CDR3 region: CASSREGYEQYF. CDR3 DNA: TGTGCCAGTAGTAGGGAGGGCTACGAGCAGTACTTC.

The V gene is TRBV2, the J gene TRBJ2-5; 10 bases agree with TRBD2. This CDR3 is built from 14 residues. Germline trimming cut 6 bases from V and 4 bases from J; bases unmatched to any gene: 5. Germline lookup yields CDR1 SNHLY and CDR2 FYNNEI. The CDR3 loop reads CASRPAGGGETQYF. CDR3 nucleotide sequence: TGTGCCAGCAGGCCAGCGGGGGGGGGAGAGACCCAGTACTTC.

The chain joins TRBV7-9 to TRBJ1-1; no reliable D call. CDR3 length equals 14 residues. Per the germline V gene, CDR1 is SEHNR and CDR2 is FQNEAQ (reference sequence). V was trimmed by 5 bases and J by 5 bases, leaving 15 bases between them. CDR3 DNA: TGTGCCAGCAGCCCCAGGCAGCCGGCGACTGAAGCTTTCTTT. The encoded protein is CASSPRQPATEAFF.

Here the CDR3 DNA reads TGCGCCAGCAGTGAGTCGACGTACCAAACGGGAACTGTTGGTGAGCAGTTCTTC. It codes for CASSESTYQTGTVGEQFF. The J gene is TRBJ2-1, the V gene TRBV10-2; possibly TRBD2 for D (5 bases). Germline V gene sequence: CDR1 WSHSY, CDR2 SAAADI. The ends were cut back, 0 bases at V and 9 bases at J, with 24 bases in the middle. The CDR3 sequence is 18 residues long.